This T cell receptor beta chain emerged from a study of shared clonotypes between healthy human individuals. Points from the study as a whole: Donor scarcity curtailed the genetic and exposure-history diversity represented herein.

Authors' analysis steps: ImmunoSEQ gave junction-only sequences without quality scores, so filtering differed. This table comes from immunoSEQ multiplex PCR, and its TCRdb copy is limited to in-frame clones, with some not included. D and trimming come from the DNA, and the V and J calls and clone size come from that table. The table lists roughly 1,100,000 clones, 60% to 80% of them singletons, with roughly 1.5% in the top ten. The V gene lost 4 bases and the J gene lost 0 bases, with 16 bases spanning the gap. The germline CDR1 and CDR2 sequences are SGHAT and FQDESV (reference sequence). CDR3 length: 16 residues. Concerning this clone itself: Its specificity is unknown.

The V gene is TRBV11-1, the J gene TRBJ2-7; tentatively, D is TRBD2 (5 bases). This clonotype was sampled from a man aged 18 to 30 in good health. The sequencing input was memory CD4+ T cells sorted from blood. Subset defined: CD45RA-negative fraction. For the CDR3, the DNA is TGTGCCAGCAGCTCAATCCCTATCGGGAACTCCTACGAGCAGTACTTC. It specifies CASSSIPIGNSYEQYF.